Following are 27 T cell receptor beta chains from one sample sequenced in a study of response to subunit inactivated influenza vaccine. TCRdb called the RT-PCR reads again in MiXCR, with one record for every CDR3 protein. In the table there are about 520,000 distinct CDR3 sequences, around 9.9% of which are singletons. Sequences were derived from PBMCs from blood, sampled more than 35 days after vaccination. The receptor set was obtained from a man aged 45-65 years who received an inactivated influenza vaccine.

This clonotype was observed many times. The chain carries TRBV27 and TRBJ2-3; 8 bases match TRBD2. The CDR3 is 15 amino acids. The V and J ends lost 5 bases and 0 bases, in that order; junction bases with no gene match: 4. Germline CDR1 MNHEY, CDR2 SMNVEV (reference sequence). CDR3 loop: CASSLLAASTDTQYF. CDR3 sequence (DNA): TGTGCCAGCAGTCTACTAGCGGCTAGCACAGATACGCAGTATTTT.

The gene calls are TRBV27 and TRBJ2-3; D is undetermined. Trimming cost V 3 bases and J 3 bases, with 13 bases left between them. The CDR3 loop spans 15 amino acids. Germline V gene sequence: CDR1 MNHEY, CDR2 SMNVEV (reference sequence). The CDR3 loop is CASSFLTAGTDTQYF. The DNA of the CDR3 is TGTGCCAGCAGTTTTCTAACGGCCGGAACAGATACGCAGTATTTT.

The chain couples TRBV12-3 or TRBV12-4 to TRBJ2-1, with D perhaps matching TRBD2 (6 bases). The CDR3 totals 15 residues. V dropped 6 bases and J dropped 4 bases, with 16 bases sitting between them. The CDR3 spells CASSTDGGAYNEQFF. Here the CDR3 DNA reads TGTGCCAGCAGCACCGACGGGGGAGCTTACAATGAGCAGTTCTTC.

The J gene is TRBJ1-2, the V gene TRBV5-5; 8 nucleotides line up with TRBD1. This CDR3 region has 15 residues. J lost 6 bases, V lost 1 base, and 8 bases had no gene match. Germline V CDR1 and CDR2: SGHKS, YYEKEE (reference sequence). The CDR3 spells CASSLWTGWENGYTF. The CDR3 DNA follows: TGTGCCAGCAGCTTGTGGACAGGGTGGGAAAATGGCTACACCTTC.

This clonotype was detected only a few times. The V and J genes are TRBV7-2 and TRBJ2-5; no clear D gene. Per the germline V gene, CDR1 is SGHTA and CDR2 is FQGNSA. Trimming stripped 1 base from V and 6 bases from J, with 9 bases between. The CDR3 spans 13 residues. CDR3 in DNA: TGTGCCAGCAGCTTAGTTGGTCCAAAGACCCAGTACTTC. Protein: CASSLVGPKTQYF.

This chain uses TRBV7-8 with TRBJ2-2; D unclear. V was trimmed by 4 bases and J by 4 bases, leaving 7 bases between them. Germline values: CDR1 SGHVS, CDR2 FQNEAQ. The CDR3 contains 13 residues. CDR3 protein: CASSSRITGELFF. DNA for the CDR3: TGTGCCAGCAGCTCACGAATCACCGGGGAGCTGTTTTTT. Combining the CDR3 with reference TRBV7-8 and TRBJ2-2 gives the whole variable domain GAGVSQSPRYKVAKRGQDVALRCDPISGHVSLFWYQQALGQGPEFLTYFQNEAQLDKSGLPSDRFFAERPEGSVSTLKIQRTQQEDSAVYLCASSSRITGELFFGEGSRLTVL.

The V gene is TRBV7-9, the J gene TRBJ2-1; TRBD1 or TRBD2 may be the D gene (6 bases each). Germline assignment: CDR1 SEHNR and CDR2 FQNEAQ (reference sequence). This CDR3 spans 17 amino acids. Trimming shortened V by 5 bases and J by 1 base, and 18 bases separated the two germline ends. Here the CDR3 DNA reads TGTGCCAGCAGCCCCATAGAGGGGGGCTGGTCCTACAATGAGCAGTTCTTC. This codes for CASSPIEGGWSYNEQFF.

Only a few counts were recorded for this clonotype. This chain joins TRBV9 and TRBJ2-1; no reliable D call. This CDR3 has 13 amino acids. CDR1 is SGDLS and CDR2 is YYNGEE in the germline V gene. V was shortened by 3 bases and J by 7 bases, with 11 bases between the two germline ends. CDR3 sequence: CASSAVNRNEQFF. The CDR3 DNA reads TGTGCCAGCAGCGCAGTAAATAGGAATGAGCAGTTCTTC.

This clonotype was detected ten times or more. CDR3 region: CASSLEQGNTGELFF. The CDR3 nucleotides are TGTGCCAGCAGTTTGGAACAGGGGAACACCGGGGAGCTGTTTTTT. The rearrangement uses TRBV12-3 or TRBV12-4 and TRBJ2-2, with D perhaps matching TRBD1 (6 bases). V lost 3 bases and J 1 base, leaving 9 bases between the germline ends. This CDR3 has 15 residues.

V usage is TRBV7-2 and J usage is TRBJ2-5, with a weak D call TRBD2 (5 bases). The CDR3 runs 13 residues. The V gene's germline CDR1 is SGHTA and CDR2 FQGNSA. Trimming stripped 5 bases from V and 5 bases from J, with 12 bases between. CDR3 in DNA: TGTGCCAGCAGCCAAAACGGGGTTGAGACCCAGTACTTC. Encoded protein: CASSQNGVETQYF.

This clonotype was seen ten or more times. The chain has TRBV16 and TRBJ2-1; TRBD2 matches 9 bases. The CDR3 has 19 amino acids. The V gene end was trimmed by 1 base and the J gene end by 0 bases; junction bases not matched to a gene: 10. Germline V gives CDR1 KGHSY, CDR2 FQNENV. CDR3 amino acids: CASSQWLAGTLSSYNEQFF. CDR3 nucleotides: TGTGCCAGCAGCCAATGGCTAGCGGGGACCCTTAGCTCCTACAATGAGCAGTTCTTC.

The chain employs TRBV27 and TRBJ2-1; 15 bases agree with TRBD2. V gave up 1 base and J gave up 7 bases; unmatched junction bases: 5. The CDR3 runs 17 residues. Germline V CDR1 and CDR2: MNHEY, SMNVEV (reference sequence). CDR3 in amino acids: CASSLWTSGRVSNEQFF. The DNA of the CDR3 is TGTGCCAGCAGTTTATGGACTAGCGGGAGGGTGTCGAATGAGCAGTTCTTC.

This rearrangement joins TRBV10-2 to TRBJ2-2, with 8 bases matching TRBD2. The germline V gene encodes CDR1 WSHSY and CDR2 SAAADI. CDR3 length equals 17 residues. V shed 6 bases and J 2 bases; nucleotides not matched to a gene: 11. CDR3 residues: CASRRSYGGANTGELFF. The CDR3 coding sequence is TGCGCCAGCAGGAGGTCCTACGGGGGGGCAAACACCGGGGAGCTGTTTTTT.

V gene TRBV28 combines with J gene TRBJ1-1; no clear D. The CDR3 runs to 17 residues. Germline values: CDR1 MDHEN, CDR2 SYDVKM. The ends were cut back, 6 bases at V and 5 bases at J, with 25 bases in the middle. The CDR3 reads CASSHDPSFGWVTEAFF. CDR3 DNA sequence: TGTGCCAGCAGCCACGATCCCTCTTTTGGTTGGGTGACTGAAGCTTTCTTT.

The gene calls are TRBV6-5 and TRBJ2-6, with D perhaps matching TRBD1 or TRBD2 (5 bases each). Per germline, CDR1 MNHEY and CDR2 SVGAGI. This CDR3 spans 17 amino acids. The germline V and J ends were trimmed by 2 bases and 0 bases, with 11 bases remaining between them. The CDR3 spells CASSYGDVSSGANVLTF. The CDR3 region has the DNA TGTGCCAGCAGTTACGGGGACGTTAGCTCTGGGGCCAACGTCCTGACTTTC.

The chain has TRBV29-1 and TRBJ1-1; D is uncertain. CDR3 length equals 10 residues. Trimming shortened V by 7 bases and J by 5 bases, and 8 bases separated the two germline ends. CDR1 and CDR2 (germline): SQVTM, ANQGSEA. CDR3 in DNA: TGCAGCGCCGGAGGGACTGAAGCTTTCTTT. Its translation is CSAGGTEAFF.

This clonotype was picked up a small number of times. The chain links TRBV10-3 to TRBJ2-5; D is ambiguous. CDR1 is ENHRY and CDR2 is SYGVKD in the germline V gene. The CDR3 spans 16 residues. V was cut by 3 bases and J by 5 bases, with 19 bases left in between. The CDR3, as DNA: TGTGCCATCAGTGATTCCGGCCGAAGACCCCAGGAGACCCAGTACTTC. Translated, it gives CAISDSGRRPQETQYF.

This clonotype was counted at least ten times. The chain couples TRBV6-4 to TRBJ2-6; D is ambiguous. This CDR3 is 16 amino acids long. V was shortened by 5 bases and J by 0 bases, with 11 bases between the two germline ends. Germline V lookup: CDR1 MRHNA, CDR2 SNTAGT. CDR3 DNA sequence: TGTGCCAGCAGTCCCGCGATGAGCTCTGGGGCCAACGTCCTGACTTTC. Its translation is CASSPAMSSGANVLTF.

This clonotype came up a few times. The rearrangement joins TRBV20-1 to TRBJ1-2; possibly TRBD1 for D (6 bases). The CDR3 has 13 amino acids. Trimming took 6 bases from V and 6 from J, leaving 17 bases between them. CDR1 and CDR2 from the germline V gene are DFQATT and SNEGSKA (reference sequence). The CDR3 sequence is CSASRGTGDGYTF. Here the CDR3 DNA reads TGCAGTGCCAGTAGGGGGACGGGGGATGGCTACACCTTC.

This clonotype has just a few counts. The rearrangement uses TRBV12-3 or TRBV12-4 and TRBJ1-2; tentative D call: TRBD1 (6 bases). The CDR3 is made up of 16 amino acids. V lost 5 bases and J 5 bases, leaving 21 bases between the germline ends. CDR3 sequence (DNA): TGTGCCAGCAGTAAGCGAGGGGGGGCTCGTGGTTATGGCTACACCTTC. This codes for CASSKRGGARGYGYTF.

This clonotype was picked up many times. The gene calls are TRBV15 and TRBJ2-7; D is perhaps TRBD2 (5 bases). The CDR3 loop spans 16 amino acids. V lost 0 bases and J 0 bases, leaving 12 bases between the germline ends. Germline assignment: CDR1 LNHNV and CDR2 YYDKDF (reference sequence). The CDR3 sequence: CATSREYASGSYEQYF. DNA for the CDR3: TGTGCCACCAGCAGAGAATATGCAAGCGGCTCCTACGAGCAGTACTTC.

This clonotype was seen only a few times. This sequence joins TRBV4-1 and TRBJ2-7; TRBD2 is a possible D gene (5 bases). With 4 bases removed from V and 5 bases from J, the gap between germline ends came to 15 bases. Germline values: CDR1 MGHRA, CDR2 YSYEKL. The length of the CDR3 is 14 residues. CDR3 sequence: CASSLRDYGDEQYF. The CDR3 region has the DNA TGCGCCAGCAGCCTCCGGGATTACGGGGACGAGCAGTACTTC.

The chain is built from TRBV5-1 and TRBJ2-3; the match to TRBD2 covers 9 bases. In germline, CDR1 is SGHRS, CDR2 YFSETQ. The CDR3 covers 16 residues. Germline trimming cut 4 bases from V and 1 base from J; bases unmatched to any gene: 7. The CDR3 DNA follows: TGCGCCAGCAGCCCATTCGGCGGGAGGGGCACAGATACGCAGTATTTT. Translated, it gives CASSPFGGRGTDTQYF. Full variable domain (rest looked up from reference TRBV5-1 and TRBJ2-3): KAGVTQTPRYLIKTRGQQVTLSCSPISGHRSVSWYQQTPGQGLQFLFEYFSETQRNKGNFPGRFSGRQFSNSRSEMNVSTLELGDSALYLCASSPFGGRGTDTQYFGPGTRLTVL.

This clonotype appeared a few times. V and J are TRBV5-4 and TRBJ2-3, with a weak D call TRBD2 (6 bases). The V end was cut by 3 bases, the J end by 6 bases, with 17 bases between. Germline CDR1 is SGHNT and CDR2 is YYREEE (reference sequence). The CDR3 loop spans 15 amino acids. DNA for the CDR3: TGTGCCAGCAGCTCTCGGACTACATCAGGGGATACGCAGTATTTT. It is translated as CASSSRTTSGDTQYF.

There are many counts of this clonotype. The chain has TRBV7-9 and TRBJ2-1; D is undetermined. Germline values: CDR1 SEHNR, CDR2 FQNEAQ (reference sequence). Between the trimmed V and J ends, which lost 1 base and 4 bases, there was a span of 8 bases. The CDR3 has 14 amino acids. For the CDR3, the DNA is TGTGCCAGCAGCTTAGTTGGCACATACAATGAGCAGTTCTTC. Protein: CASSLVGTYNEQFF.

In the case of this clonotype: A much larger clone differs by one base, so this may be a read error. The chain employs TRBV5-1 and TRBJ1-5; no firm D call. V lost 3 bases, J lost 0 bases, and 10 bases lay in between. The CDR3 is 15 amino acids. Germline V CDR1 and CDR2: SGHRS, YFSETQ. The CDR3 spells CASSSDGYSNQPQHF. Written as DNA, the CDR3 is TGCGCCAGCAGCTCGGACGGGTATAGCAATCAGCCCCAGCATTTT.

V and J are TRBV11-1 and TRBJ2-7; the D is unclear. Germline V CDR1 and CDR2: SGHAT, FQDESV (reference sequence). The CDR3 is 16 residues long. V gave up 2 bases and J gave up 0 bases, with 14 bases separating them. CDR3 coding DNA: TGTGCCAGCAGCTTATCAGTCAGTCCGAGCTCCTACGAGCAGTACTTC. Protein: CASSLSVSPSSYEQYF.